The rows below give T cell receptor beta chains drawn from one sample of a study of OX40 agonist ivuxolimab in advanced cancers. Assay: immunoSEQ multiplex PCR; the TCRdb copy retains only in-frame clones and omits some. This sample has some 70,000 clones, with just over 85% found just once. The sample consisted of CD4+ or CD8+ T cells sorted from blood, taken in a trial of the OX40 agonist ivuxolimab. All receptors derive from an adult with an advanced solid tumor such as melanoma, head and neck, liver or kidney cancer. The CDR3 runs from the conserved cysteine through the conserved F or W. D genes are given only for firm matches. For some rows the clone size is stated as once, few or many, or as a class when expanded; others skip it.

abundance: -
d_gene: -
j_gene: TRBJ2-2
v_gene: TRBV6-5
len: 14
CDR3nt: TGTGCCAGCAGCCGAGGGGTTCACACCGGGGAGCTGTTTTTT
CDR3aa: CASSRGVHTGELFF

abundance: -
d_gene: -
j_gene: TRBJ1-1
v_gene: TRBV6-5
len: 13
CDR3nt: TGTGCCAGCAACCTAAACAGGGACACTGAAGCTTTCTTT
CDR3aa: CASNLNRDTEAFF

abundance: once
d_gene: TRBD2
j_gene: TRBJ2-7
v_gene: TRBV7-8
len: 17
CDR3nt: TGTGCCAGCAGCTTAGGTCGTGGAGGCGGGGGAGTCTACGAGCAGTACTTC
CDR3aa: CASSLGRGGGGVYEQYF

abundance: -
d_gene: -
j_gene: TRBJ1-2
v_gene: TRBV5-1
len: 13
CDR3nt: TGCGCCAGCAGCTTCACAGGCGGCTATGGCTACACCTTC
CDR3aa: CASSFTGGYGYTF

abundance: -
d_gene: -
j_gene: TRBJ1-4
v_gene: TRBV4-2
len: 16
CDR3nt: TGTGCCAGCAGCCAAGTCATGGGAACAACTAATGAAAAACTGTTTTTT
CDR3aa: CASSQVMGTTNEKLFF

abundance: -
d_gene: TRBD2
j_gene: TRBJ2-3
v_gene: TRBV7-2
len: 16
CDR3nt: TGTGCCAGCAGCTTGGGCTGGCGGGAGGGCCGGGGTACGCAGTATTTT
CDR3aa: CASSLGWREGRGTQYF

abundance: -
d_gene: -
j_gene: TRBJ2-5
v_gene: TRBV19
len: 14
CDR3nt: TGTGCCAGTAGTATGCGTCGGAAGAGCGAAACCCAGTACTTC
CDR3aa: CASSMRRKSETQYF

abundance: -
d_gene: -
j_gene: TRBJ2-1
v_gene: TRBV30
len: 12
CDR3nt: TGTGCCTGGCAGGGGTTTTACAATGAGCAGTTCTTC
CDR3aa: CAWQGFYNEQFF

abundance: -
d_gene: TRBD1
j_gene: TRBJ2-1
v_gene: TRBV27
len: 14
CDR3nt: TGTGCCAGCAGTTTCAGGGGACAGGGAGCTGAGCAGTTCTTC
CDR3aa: CASSFRGQGAEQFF

abundance: -
d_gene: TRBD1
j_gene: TRBJ1-5
v_gene: TRBV19
len: 14
CDR3nt: TGTGCCAGCGCCGGGACAGCCACCCTACATCCCCAGCATTTT
CDR3aa: CASAGTATLHPQHF

abundance: once
d_gene: -
j_gene: TRBJ2-7
v_gene: TRBV5-1
len: 15
CDR3nt: TGCGCCAGCAGCTTGGGCTCACTACGGGGTCTTGAGCAGTACTTC
CDR3aa: CASSLGSLRGLEQYF

abundance: -
d_gene: -
j_gene: TRBJ2-5
v_gene: TRBV19
len: 15
CDR3nt: TGTGCCAGTAGGCAGCAAGAAGGCGGCTGGGAGACCCAGTACTTC
CDR3aa: CASRQQEGGWETQYF

abundance: -
d_gene: TRBD2
j_gene: TRBJ2-3
v_gene: TRBV9
len: 14
CDR3nt: TGTGCCAGCACGGGAGGAGGTAGCACAGATACGCAGTATTTT
CDR3aa: CASTGGGSTDTQYF

abundance: few
d_gene: -
j_gene: TRBJ1-1
v_gene: TRBV14
len: 15
CDR3nt: TGTGCCAGCAGCCAAGTGAGGGATTGGAACACTGAAGCTTTCTTT
CDR3aa: CASSQVRDWNTEAFF

abundance: -
d_gene: TRBD2
j_gene: TRBJ2-1
v_gene: TRBV6-1
len: 13
CDR3nt: TGTGCCAGCAGTGAAGCTGAGCGGGGGGAGCAGTTCTTC
CDR3aa: CASSEAERGEQFF

abundance: -
d_gene: -
j_gene: TRBJ1-4
v_gene: TRBV12-5
len: 14
CDR3nt: TGTGCTAGTGGTTTCACTCAGGAGGGGGAAAAACTGTTTTTT
CDR3aa: CASGFTQEGEKLFF

abundance: -
d_gene: -
j_gene: TRBJ2-7
v_gene: TRBV6-6
len: 14
CDR3nt: TGTGCCAGCGGTACAGGGCTTATTAAGGACGAGCAGTACTTC
CDR3aa: CASGTGLIKDEQYF

abundance: -
d_gene: TRBD2
j_gene: TRBJ2-5
v_gene: TRBV28
len: 15
CDR3nt: TGTGCCAGCAGTCCGGCAGGTGGGGAGGGGGAGACCCAGTACTTC
CDR3aa: CASSPAGGEGETQYF

abundance: -
d_gene: -
j_gene: TRBJ2-1
v_gene: TRBV28
len: 13
CDR3nt: TGTGCCAGCAGTTTAACCCGATGGCGTGAGCAGTTCTTC
CDR3aa: CASSLTRWREQFF

abundance: -
d_gene: TRBD1
j_gene: TRBJ2-7
v_gene: TRBV30
len: 17
CDR3nt: TGTGCCTGGAGTGAGCTGTCCTGGGACAGGGGTAACTACGAGCAGTACTTC
CDR3aa: CAWSELSWDRGNYEQYF

abundance: -
d_gene: -
j_gene: TRBJ2-2
v_gene: TRBV5-4
len: 15
CDR3nt: TGTGCCAGCAGCGCGTCCGGGTCGTTCACCGGGGAGCTGTTTTTT
CDR3aa: CASSASGSFTGELFF

abundance: -
d_gene: TRBD1
j_gene: TRBJ2-5
v_gene: TRBV11-2
len: 15
CDR3nt: TGTGCCAGCAGTTTCGGACAGGCCATCCGAGAGACCCAGTACTTC
CDR3aa: CASSFGQAIRETQYF

abundance: -
d_gene: TRBD2
j_gene: TRBJ2-2
v_gene: TRBV4-1
len: 18
CDR3nt: TGCGCCAGCAGCCAAGGGGGACTAGCGGGAGTGGGCACCGGGGAGCTGTTTTTT
CDR3aa: CASSQGGLAGVGTGELFF

abundance: -
d_gene: -
j_gene: TRBJ1-1
v_gene: TRBV6-4
len: 15
CDR3nt: TGTGCCAGCAGTGACGGACGTATGGGGGACACTGAAGCTTTCTTT
CDR3aa: CASSDGRMGDTEAFF

abundance: -
d_gene: -
j_gene: TRBJ2-2
v_gene: TRBV28
len: 11
CDR3nt: TGTGCCAGCAGCGGCACCGGGGAGCTGTTTTTT
CDR3aa: CASSGTGELFF

abundance: once
d_gene: -
j_gene: TRBJ2-3
v_gene: TRBV6-5
len: 14
CDR3nt: TGTGCCAGCACCTCCGCGTTGAAGGCAGATACGCAGTATTTT
CDR3aa: CASTSALKADTQYF

abundance: -
d_gene: -
j_gene: TRBJ1-1
v_gene: TRBV5-1
len: 13
CDR3nt: TGCGCCAGCAGCTTGAGCCCGAACACTGAAGCTTTCTTT
CDR3aa: CASSLSPNTEAFF

abundance: -
d_gene: TRBD1
j_gene: TRBJ2-1
v_gene: TRBV6-1
len: 15
CDR3nt: TGTGCCAGCACGGTACGACAGGGGTATTACAATGAGCAGTTCTTC
CDR3aa: CASTVRQGYYNEQFF

abundance: -
d_gene: -
j_gene: TRBJ1-1
v_gene: TRBV9
len: 14
CDR3nt: TGTGCCAGCAGCGGGCGGGGGGCCTCCACTGAAGCTTTCTTT
CDR3aa: CASSGRGASTEAFF

abundance: -
d_gene: TRBD2
j_gene: TRBJ2-5
v_gene: TRBV19
len: 16
CDR3nt: TGTGCCAGTAGTCCGGCCGGGCGGGAGGGCCGGGAGACCCAGTACTTC
CDR3aa: CASSPAGREGRETQYF

abundance: -
d_gene: -
j_gene: TRBJ1-5
v_gene: TRBV10-1
len: 12
CDR3nt: TGCGCCAGCAGTGAAGCGAATCAGCCCCAGCATTTT
CDR3aa: CASSEANQPQHF

abundance: -
d_gene: -
j_gene: TRBJ1-5
v_gene: TRBV5-6
len: 14
CDR3nt: TGTGCCAGCAGCGGGGGACACATGGGGAAGCCCCAGCATTTT
CDR3aa: CASSGGHMGKPQHF

abundance: -
d_gene: TRBD1
j_gene: TRBJ2-5
v_gene: TRBV11-2
len: 14
CDR3nt: TGTGCCAGCAGCTTAGGACAGGGTTTGAAGACCCAGTACTTC
CDR3aa: CASSLGQGLKTQYF

abundance: -
d_gene: -
j_gene: TRBJ1-2
v_gene: TRBV7-2
len: 13
CDR3nt: TGTGCCAGCAGCTTAGGAAGGCAGTATGGCTACACCTTC
CDR3aa: CASSLGRQYGYTF

abundance: once
d_gene: -
j_gene: TRBJ2-3
v_gene: TRBV10-1
len: 16
CDR3nt: TGCGCCAGCAGTGAGGAAGCGGCTAGCGTAACAGATACGCAGTATTTT
CDR3aa: CASSEEAASVTDTQYF

abundance: once
d_gene: -
j_gene: TRBJ2-1
v_gene: TRBV9
len: 15
CDR3nt: TGTGCCAGCAGCCCCCGTTCGGGACCCTACAATGAGCAGTTCTTC
CDR3aa: CASSPRSGPYNEQFF

abundance: -
d_gene: TRBD2
j_gene: TRBJ2-2
v_gene: TRBV30
len: 15
CDR3nt: TGTGCCTGGAGTAAAGCGGGAGGGCTTACCGGGGAGCTGTTTTTT
CDR3aa: CAWSKAGGLTGELFF

abundance: -
d_gene: -
j_gene: TRBJ2-7
v_gene: TRBV7-9
len: 14
CDR3nt: TGTGCCAGCAGCTTAATGACAGACTCCTACGAGCAGTACTTC
CDR3aa: CASSLMTDSYEQYF